The rows below give T cell receptor beta chains drawn from one sample of a study of blood T cell repertoires in COVID-19. Profiling relied on immunoSEQ multiplex PCR, and the TCRdb table lists in-frame clones only, not all of them. The table lists some 150,000 clones, less than 90% of them singletons. Sequencing input: peripheral blood. The receptors originated from a human donor in a cohort sampled during active COVID-19. Each CDR3 is given with its conserved first and last residue. The D gene is left open where the match is weak. Size tells how often a clone was seen (once, few, many) or the class of an expanded clone, and some rows leave it out.

TGTGCCAGCAGTTACCCAGGGTTCACTGAAGCTTTCTTT,CASSYPGFTEAFF,13,NA,few,TRBJ1-1,TRBV6-6
TGTGTCAGAAGCGGCGGGACAGAGGACGAGCAGTACTTC,CVRSGGTEDEQYF,13,NA,NA,TRBJ2-7,TRBV7-5
TGTGCCAGTAGTATAGTAGGCAGGTCCACTGAAGCTTTCTTT,CASSIVGRSTEAFF,14,NA,few,TRBJ1-1,TRBV19
TGCAGTGCTAGTCGGCTAGCGGGGAGGACAGATACGCAGTATTTT,CSASRLAGRTDTQYF,15,TRBD2,NA,TRBJ2-3,TRBV20-1
TGCGCCAGCAGCCCCTACAGTGGGGGGAACTATGGCTACACCTTC,CASSPYSGGNYGYTF,15,NA,NA,TRBJ1-2,TRBV4-3
TGTGCCAGCAGGGGCCTGGGACAGAACTATGGCTACACCTTC,CASRGLGQNYGYTF,14,TRBD1,NA,TRBJ1-2,TRBV5-8
TGTGCCAGCAGCCTCATGGGAGGGGGGCTAAACACTGAAGCTTTCTTT,CASSLMGGGLNTEAFF,16,NA,NA,TRBJ1-1,TRBV7-3
TGTGCCAGCAGCCAAAGCGGCTATGGCTACACCTTC,CASSQSGYGYTF,12,NA,once,TRBJ1-2,TRBV3-1/TRBV3-2
TGTGCCAGTAGTAACACACCTTATCCCCAAAACTATGGCTACACCTTC,CASSNTPYPQNYGYTF,16,NA,NA,TRBJ1-2,TRBV19
TGCGCCAGCAGCTGGGACAGGGTTGAGACCCAGTACTTC,CASSWDRVETQYF,13,TRBD1,NA,TRBJ2-5,TRBV5-1
TGCGCCAGCAGCCAAGATTCGGGTCGAAGGACAGGGTACTATTCGGGTTCACCCCTCCACTTT,CASSQDSGRRTGYYSGSPLHF,21,TRBD1,NA,TRBJ1-6,TRBV4-3
TGTGCCAGCAGTTACTCAGGGCGGGCTAACTATGGCTACACCTTC,CASSYSGRANYGYTF,15,NA,NA,TRBJ1-2,TRBV6-5
TGCGCCAGCAGCCAATCGACTAGCGGGGGGTGGGCAGATACGCAGTATTTT,CASSQSTSGGWADTQYF,17,TRBD2,NA,TRBJ2-3,TRBV4-3
TGTGCCAGCAGTTACGGGACAGGCCTATACGAGCAGTACTTC,CASSYGTGLYEQYF,14,TRBD1,NA,TRBJ2-7,TRBV6-5
TGTGCCAGTAGTAACGCAGGGTCAAGGGCTAACTATGGCTACACCTTC,CASSNAGSRANYGYTF,16,NA,NA,TRBJ1-2,TRBV19
TGTGCCAGCAGCTTAAACACCTATGGCTACACCTTC,CASSLNTYGYTF,12,NA,NA,TRBJ1-2,TRBV13
TGCGCCAGCAGTGGGGGGTACAATGAGCAGTTCTTC,CASSGGYNEQFF,12,NA,NA,TRBJ2-1,TRBV5-1
TGCGCCAGCAGCCAAGAAATCGACAGGGGCTACACCTTC,CASSQEIDRGYTF,13,NA,NA,TRBJ1-2,TRBV4-3
TGTGCCACCAGCAGAGTGACAGGGTCGGTCGGCTACACCTTC,CATSRVTGSVGYTF,14,TRBD1,NA,TRBJ1-2,TRBV15
TGTGCCAGCAGTTATAAAGACAGGATCTTCTCTGGGGCCAACGTCCTGACTTTC,CASSYKDRIFSGANVLTF,18,NA,NA,TRBJ2-6,TRBV6-2/TRBV6-3
TGTGCCAGCAGCCAATTGTCTGGCCACACTGAAGCTTTCTTT,CASSQLSGHTEAFF,14,NA,NA,TRBJ1-1,TRBV16
TGTGCCATCAGTGCCACCCTTACAGGATCTAACTATGGCTACACCTTC,CAISATLTGSNYGYTF,16,NA,NA,TRBJ1-2,TRBV10-3
TGTGCCAGCAGCTTAGGACAGGGCAGCAATCAGCCCCAGCATTTT,CASSLGQGSNQPQHF,15,TRBD1,NA,TRBJ1-5,TRBV7-8
TGTGCCAGCAGTTTAACAGGGACGATACGTCCCCAGCATTTT,CASSLTGTIRPQHF,14,NA,NA,TRBJ1-5,TRBV27
TGTGCCAGCAGCCAAGGAGCCCCGGACAGGGAGGAGTATTTT,CASSQGAPDREEYF,14,TRBD1,NA,TRBJ2-3,TRBV3-1/TRBV3-2
TGCGCCAGCAGAGGACAGGGGGCAAACGGGGAGCTGTTTTTT,CASRGQGANGELFF,14,TRBD1,once,TRBJ2-2,TRBV10-1
TGTGCCAGTAGTAGGACAGGATACAATGAGCAGTTCTTC,CASSRTGYNEQFF,13,TRBD1,NA,TRBJ2-1,TRBV19
TGTGCCAGCAGTCTGCTGGGGCGGGGGGCCTACGAGCAGTACTTC,CASSLLGRGAYEQYF,15,TRBD2,NA,TRBJ2-7,TRBV27
TGCGCCAGCAGCAATACACCGAACACCGGGGAGCTGTTTTTT,CASSNTPNTGELFF,14,NA,once,TRBJ2-2,TRBV5-1
TGCGCCAGCAGCTCCGTAACCGGCCTACTTGACTTTGAGCAGTTCTTC,CASSSVTGLLDFEQFF,16,NA,NA,TRBJ2-1,TRBV5-1
TGTGCCTGGATCAAAGCGGGGGGCCTTGGGGAGACCCAGTACTTC,CAWIKAGGLGETQYF,15,TRBD2,NA,TRBJ2-5,TRBV30
TGTGCCAGTAGTATAGCTGGTGACACTGGCTACGAGCAGTACTTC,CASSIAGDTGYEQYF,15,NA,NA,TRBJ2-7,TRBV19